The T cell receptor beta chain described here comes from a study of metastatic and nonmetastatic thyroid tumors. Study summary: Comparative analysis of repertoires was undertaken across blood and tumor or nodule tissue obtained from malignant and benign thyroid patients.

This clone came up many times. The antigen is not known. General study findings and limits: According to reports, the diversity of TCR beta was significantly higher in malignant thyroid tumors than in benign nodules, and this held in both blood and tumor samples.

Patients were all untreated before their thyroid surgery. Original processing notes: Using the CDR3 differences seen across clinicopathological groups, the authors built a distant-metastasis classifier for papillary thyroid cancer, which was meant to discriminate distant-metastatic patients. TCRdb re-called the PCR reads with MiXCR. TCRdb, not the authors, supplied the V and J calls. There are about 40,000 clones in the sample; over 10% occur only once, and less than 25% lies in the top ten. Germline values: CDR1 SNHLY, CDR2 FYNNEI. With 3 bases removed from V and 3 bases from J, the gap between germline ends came to 18 bases. The CDR3 contains 17 residues.

This chain joins TRBV2 and TRBJ1-5; D is unresolved. This clonotype originated in a female donor with papillary thyroid cancer or a benign thyroid nodule (not recorded which). Some clones in this sample may be carry-over from other donors' samples. Input material: blood. CDR3 residues: CASSEPLWQADNQPQHF. Here the CDR3 DNA reads TGTGCCAGCAGTGAGCCCCTATGGCAGGCGGACAATCAGCCCCAGCATTTT.